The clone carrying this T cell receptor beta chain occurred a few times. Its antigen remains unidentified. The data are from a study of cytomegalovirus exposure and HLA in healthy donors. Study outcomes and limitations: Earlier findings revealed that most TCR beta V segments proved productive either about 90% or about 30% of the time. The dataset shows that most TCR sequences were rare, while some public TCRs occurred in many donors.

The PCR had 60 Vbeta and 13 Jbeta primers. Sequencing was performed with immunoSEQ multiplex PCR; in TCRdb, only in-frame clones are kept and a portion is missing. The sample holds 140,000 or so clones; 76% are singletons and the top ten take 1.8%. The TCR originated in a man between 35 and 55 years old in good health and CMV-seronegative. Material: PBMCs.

CDR3 loop: CAWTSGQPTDTQYF. Here the CDR3 DNA reads TGTGCCTGGACCTCAGGGCAGCCCACAGATACGCAGTATTTT. The chain couples TRBV30 to TRBJ2-3, with D tentatively TRBD1 (5 bases). The CDR3 runs 14 residues. The germline V gene has CDR1 GTSNPN and CDR2 SVGIG (reference sequence). Trimming shortened V by 4 bases and J by 2 bases, and 13 bases separated the two germline ends.